This entry lists 8 T cell receptor beta chains sequenced from one sample in a study of cytomegalovirus exposure and HLA in healthy donors. The PCR contained 60 Vbeta and 13 Jbeta primers. Here immunoSEQ multiplex PCR was the method, and the copy in TCRdb shows in-frame clones only, minus some. The sample has approximately 99,000 clones; around 81% are singletons. Sequencing was carried out using PBMCs. These receptor sequences come from a man aged 40-50 years in good health and CMV-seropositive.

V usage is TRBV18 and J usage is TRBJ1-2, with TRBD1 identical over 7 bases. Germline loops: CDR1 KGHSH, CDR2 LQKENI. The CDR3 has 16 residues. The ends lost 3 bases at V and 6 bases at J; junction bases unmatched: 13. The CDR3 reads CASSPSKQGLGHGYTF. CDR3 bases: TGTGCCAGCTCACCTTCGAAACAGGGGTTAGGTCATGGCTACACCTTC. The complete variable domain, with remaining parts taken from reference TRBV18 and TRBJ1-2, reads NAGVMQNPRHLVRRRGQEARLRCSPMKGHSHVYWYRQLPEEGLKFMVYLQKENIIDESGMPKERFSAEFPKEGPSILRIQQVVRGDSAAYFCASSPSKQGLGHGYTFGSGTRLTVV.

This clone was seen once. The genes are TRBV27 and TRBJ1-2; 9 positions match TRBD1. This CDR3 has 15 amino acids. Trimming cost V 0 bases and J 8 bases; bases outside gene matches: 7. Per germline, CDR1 MNHEY and CDR2 SMNVEV (reference sequence). The CDR3 spells CASSLSGTGLAGYTF. As DNA, the CDR3 is TGTGCCAGCAGTTTATCGGGGACAGGGCTCGCCGGCTACACCTTC.

CDR3 amino acids: CASSATASSYEQYF. The CDR3 DNA reads TGCGCCAGCAGCGCGACAGCGAGCTCCTACGAGCAGTACTTC. The chain links TRBV5-1 to TRBJ2-7, with D tentatively TRBD1 (5 bases). The CDR3 runs 14 residues. Germline V gene sequence: CDR1 SGHRS, CDR2 YFSETQ. The V and J ends lost 4 bases and 0 bases respectively, with 11 bases between them. The full variable domain, in which reference TRBV5-1 and TRBJ2-7 provide the parts outside the CDR3, is KAGVTQTPRYLIKTRGQQVTLSCSPISGHRSVSWYQQTPGQGLQFLFEYFSETQRNKGNFPGRFSGRQFSNSRSEMNVSTLELGDSALYLCASSATASSYEQYFGPGTRLTVT.

This chain links TRBV5-8 with TRBJ2-5; 8 nucleotides align to TRBD2. Looked up from germline, CDR1 is SGHTS and CDR2 is YDEGEE. J was trimmed by 2 bases and V by 1 base; bases with no gene match: 10. The CDR3 loop spans 17 amino acids. In nucleotides, the CDR3 is TGTGCCAGCAGCTTGTGGGGGGGGACTAGGTCACAAGAGACCCAGTACTTC. This translates into CASSLWGGTRSQETQYF.

The chain carries TRBV30 and TRBJ1-5; 8 bases are a match to TRBD1. The CDR3 is made up of 14 amino acids. From germline, CDR1 is GTSNPN and CDR2 SVGIG (reference sequence). Losses at the gene ends were 3 bases for V and 7 bases for J; bases not matched to a gene: 8. CDR3 nucleotides: TGTGCCTGGAGCGGCCAGGGGGCCCGACAGCCCCAGCATTTT. Its translation is CAWSGQGARQPQHF. The entire variable domain, with the rest obtained from reference TRBV30 and TRBJ1-5, is as follows: SQTIHQWPATLVQPVGSPLSLECTVEGTSNPNLYWYRQAAGRGLQLLFYSVGIGQISSEVPQNLSASRPQDRQFILSSKKLLLSDSGFYLCAWSGQGARQPQHFGDGTRLSIL.

The CDR3 coding sequence is TGTGCCACCAGCAGAGATACAGGGGGTCAGCCCCAGCATTTT. It yields the protein CATSRDTGGQPQHF. The V call is TRBV15, the J call TRBJ1-5, with TRBD1 matching over 8 bases. J gave up 6 bases and V 0 bases, and 1 base lay outside the gene matches. This CDR3 spans 14 amino acids. Germline loops: CDR1 LNHNV, CDR2 YYDKDF (reference sequence).

V is TRBV13 and J is TRBJ1-3; 8 bases match TRBD1. The germline gives CDR1 PRHDT, CDR2 FYEKMQ (reference sequence). This CDR3 contains 17 residues. V gave up 6 bases and J gave up 0 bases; unmatched junction bases: 10. This CDR3 reads CASSPGQGTLSGNTIYF. CDR3 DNA: TGTGCCAGCAGTCCTGGACAGGGAACCCTCTCTGGAAACACCATATATTTT.

V usage is TRBV5-4 and J usage is TRBJ2-5; 9 bases match TRBD1. J was trimmed by 4 bases and V by 4 bases; bases with no gene match: 5. The CDR3 is 14 residues long. CDR1 and CDR2 from the germline V gene are SGHNT and YYREEE (reference sequence). CDR3 nucleotide sequence: TGTGCCAGCAGCCGGGGACAGGGCGGAGAGACCCAGTACTTC. Translating it yields CASSRGQGGETQYF.